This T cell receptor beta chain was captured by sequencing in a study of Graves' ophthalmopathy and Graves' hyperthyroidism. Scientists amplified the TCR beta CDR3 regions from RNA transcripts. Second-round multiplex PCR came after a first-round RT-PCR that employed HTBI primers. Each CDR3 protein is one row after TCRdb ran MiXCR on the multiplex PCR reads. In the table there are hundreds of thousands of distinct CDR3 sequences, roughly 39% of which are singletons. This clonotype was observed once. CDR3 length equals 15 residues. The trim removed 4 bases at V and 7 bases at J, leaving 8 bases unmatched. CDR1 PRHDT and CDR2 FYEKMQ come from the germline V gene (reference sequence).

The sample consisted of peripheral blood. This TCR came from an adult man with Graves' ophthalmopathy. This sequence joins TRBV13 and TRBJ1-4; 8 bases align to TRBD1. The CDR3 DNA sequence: TGTGCCAGCAGCTCTCGTCGGACAGGGCGTGAAAAACTGTTTTTT. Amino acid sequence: CASSSRRTGREKLFF.